This passage covers 24 T cell receptor beta chains from one sample sequenced in a study of glioma-infiltrating T cells after dendritic cell vaccination (dated by TCRdb to 2016 to 2017). Library generation was performed with the immunoSEQ multiplex PCR assay. TCRdb stores this immuneACCESS table with in-frame sequences only. Part of the clones is absent; in the studies checked, under half of the shortfall reflects unresolved V genes, and no reason is known for the rest. Present in this sample are tens of thousands of clones, 82% of which were seen just once. In total, the top ten clones hold about 2% of the sample. This specimen was blood, taken before dendritic cell vaccination. The origin of the receptors is a human donor with glioblastoma.

The chain has TRBV2 and TRBJ2-7, with 12 bases matching TRBD2. The germline V gene has CDR1 SNHLY and CDR2 FYNNEI. This CDR3 comprises 15 residues. Trimming removed 9 bases from V and 2 bases from J; junction bases left unmatched: 8. Here the CDR3 reads CARGLAGKKPYEQYV. The CDR3 DNA follows: TGTGCCAGAGGACTAGCGGGAAAGAAACCCTACGAGCAGTACGTC.

The chain couples TRBV6-6 to TRBJ1-4; TRBD1 might be the D (5 bases). This CDR3 is built from 16 residues. V lost 5 bases to trimming and J lost 7 bases, with 20 bases between them. CDR1 MNHNY and CDR2 SVGAGI come from the germline V gene (reference sequence). The CDR3 protein is CASSGIGGGLGEKLFF. CDR3 coding DNA: TGTGCCAGCAGTGGGATTGGGGGAGGGTTAGGTGAAAAACTGTTTTTT.

The chain joins TRBV6-6 to TRBJ1-3; D remains ambiguous. The CDR3 runs to 15 residues. Trimming shortened V by 2 bases and J by 0 bases, and 8 bases separated the two germline ends. CDR1 and CDR2 (germline): MNHNY, SVGAGI (reference sequence). The CDR3, as DNA: TGTGCCAGCAGTTACGGACTGCCCTCTGGAAACACCATATATTTT. This sequence encodes CASSYGLPSGNTIYF.

This chain links TRBV5-1 with TRBJ2-5; 8 bases align to TRBD2. The V and J ends lost 0 bases and 0 bases, in that order; junction bases with no gene match: 1. Germline V lookup: CDR1 SGHRS, CDR2 YFSETQ. CDR3 length equals 15 residues. The CDR3 DNA is TGCGCCAGCAGCTTGGCGGGGGGGTACCAAGAGACCCAGTACTTC. Translating it yields CASSLAGGYQETQYF.

The V and J genes are TRBV6-1 and TRBJ2-7, with TRBD1 matching over 7 bases. The CDR3 extends over 15 amino acids. CDR1 and CDR2 from the germline V gene are MNHNS and SASEGT. V lost 4 bases and J lost 3; bases outside the gene matches: 9. The CDR3 sequence is CASSARDRLDYEQYF. The CDR3 DNA is TGTGCCAGCAGTGCCCGGGACAGATTAGACTACGAGCAGTACTTC.

The rearrangement links TRBV5-6 to TRBJ2-3, with D hard to call. The V gene's germline CDR1 is SGHDT and CDR2 YYEEEE. The V end lost 4 bases, the J end lost 3 bases, and 3 bases lay between the germline ends. CDR3 length: 11 amino acids. CDR3: CASSRTDTQYF. For the CDR3, the DNA is TGTGCCAGCAGCCGGACAGATACGCAGTATTTT.

V usage is TRBV5-1 and J usage is TRBJ2-4, with 8 bases aligning to TRBD2. The CDR3 runs 14 residues. J was trimmed by 4 bases and V by 4 bases; bases with no gene match: 4. CDR1 is SGHRS, CDR2 YFSETQ, per germline. The CDR3 DNA reads TGCGCCAGCAGCCCGGGAGGGGGGAAAAACATTCAGTACTTC. Residues: CASSPGGGKNIQYF.

The chain joins TRBV29-1 to TRBJ1-2; D unclear. The germline V and J ends were trimmed by 4 bases and 1 base, with 19 bases remaining between them. There are 16 residues in the CDR3. Germline CDR1 SQVTM, CDR2 ANQGSEA. CDR3 in amino acids: CSVGLTGVSLNYGYTF. DNA of the CDR3: TGCAGCGTTGGATTGACGGGTGTATCCCTTAACTATGGCTACACCTTC.

V usage is TRBV18 and J usage is TRBJ2-1; 8 bases fit TRBD1. The length of the CDR3 is 17 residues. Losses at the gene ends were 3 bases for V and 6 bases for J; bases not matched to a gene: 13. The germline gives CDR1 KGHSH, CDR2 LQKENI. CDR3 region: CASSPASGGSSLNEQFF. CDR3 DNA sequence: TGTGCCAGCTCACCCGCATCAGGGGGCTCCTCACTCAATGAGCAGTTCTTC.

This clone appeared a single time. The gene calls are TRBV5-5 and TRBJ2-7; TRBD1 matches at 10 bases. The V gene end was trimmed by 4 bases and the J gene end by 2 bases; junction bases not matched to a gene: 6. The CDR3 is 15 residues long. Germline values: CDR1 SGHKS, CDR2 YYEKEE (reference sequence). The CDR3 sequence is CASSATGTGAYEQYV. For the CDR3, the DNA is TGTGCCAGCAGCGCGACCGGGACAGGGGCCTACGAGCAGTACGTC.

This rearrangement joins TRBV5-1 to TRBJ1-3, with a weak D call TRBD1 (5 bases). CDR3 size: 14 residues. From germline, CDR1 is SGHRS and CDR2 YFSETQ. Trimming shortened V by 4 bases and J by 0 bases, and 8 bases separated the two germline ends. CDR3 DNA: TGCGCCAGCAGCCCTCAGGGCTCTGGAAACACCATATATTTT. Its translation is CASSPQGSGNTIYF.

CDR3 DNA sequence: TGTGCCAGCAGGGGGGCAGGGGGTAGCAATCAGCCCCAGCATTTT. Residues: CASRGAGGSNQPQHF. The chain uses TRBV7-8 and TRBJ1-5, with TRBD1 matching over 7 bases. V was pared by 6 bases and J by 0 bases, with 5 bases of the junction left unmatched. In germline, CDR1 is SGHVS, CDR2 FQNEAQ. CDR3 length: 15 amino acids.

V gene TRBV7-9 combines with J gene TRBJ2-1, with 9 nucleotides matching TRBD2. Germline lookup yields CDR1 SEHNR and CDR2 FQNEAQ (reference sequence). The CDR3 runs to 16 residues. Unmatched junction bases numbered 5, after V lost 5 bases and J lost 0 bases. CDR3 loop: CASSPRLADSYNEQFF. The CDR3, as DNA: TGTGCCAGCAGCCCTCGACTAGCGGACTCCTACAATGAGCAGTTCTTC.

Regarding this clone: A junction boundary mismatches the germline segment, possibly from a read error. The chain joins TRBV7-9 to TRBJ2-7, with D possibly matching TRBD1 (6 bases). CDR1 is SEHNR, CDR2 FQNEAQ, per germline (reference sequence). This CDR3 spans 11 amino acids. The CDR3 sequence is CASSPVGTPSF. In nucleotides, the CDR3 is TGTGCCAGCAGCCCAGTCGGGACACCATCTTTC. The full variable domain, its missing parts supplied by reference TRBV7-9 and TRBJ2-7, is DTGVSQNPRHKITKRGQNVTFRCDPISEHNRLYWYRQTLGQGPEFLTYFQNEAQLEKSRLLSDRFSAERPKGSFSTLEIQRTEQGDSAMYLCASSPVGTPSFGPGTRLTVT.

The count of this clone is one. The CDR3 bases are TGTGCCAGCAGTTTAGGTTCCAGGGGTAATTCACCCCTCCACTTT. Translation gives CASSLGSRGNSPLHF. The rearrangement joins TRBV27 to TRBJ1-6; D may be TRBD1 (6 bases). Germline V gene data show CDR1 as MNHEY and CDR2 as SMNVEV (reference sequence). The CDR3 covers 15 residues. The ends were cut back, 2 bases at V and 6 bases at J, with 11 bases in the middle.

The chain has TRBV7-2 and TRBJ2-1, with D possibly TRBD2 on 6 matching bases. V was pared by 5 bases and J by 7 bases, with 9 bases between. The CDR3 contains 12 residues. CDR1 is SGHTA, CDR2 FQGNSA, per germline. CDR3 bases: TGTGCCAGCAGCATACGGGGGAATGAGCAGTTCTTC. The encoded protein is CASSIRGNEQFF. The full variable domain, rest sourced from reference TRBV7-2 and TRBJ2-1, is GAGVSQSPSNKVTEKGKDVELRCDPISGHTALYWYRQSLGQGLEFLIYFQGNSAPDKSGLPSDRFSAERTGGSVSTLTIQRTQQEDSAVYLCASSIRGNEQFFGPGTRLTVL.

V usage is TRBV6-6 and J usage is TRBJ2-3, with 7 bases fitting TRBD1. The ends lost 5 bases at V and 1 base at J; junction bases unmatched: 3. Germline V CDR1 and CDR2: MNHNY, SVGAGI (reference sequence). The CDR3 covers 14 residues. The CDR3: CASSTGQGTDTQYF. CDR3 DNA: TGTGCCAGCAGTACTGGACAGGGCACAGATACGCAGTATTTT.

The chain employs TRBV7-9 and TRBJ2-5, with 10 bases aligning to TRBD1. The CDR3 runs 16 residues. Trimming cost V 4 bases and J 4 bases; bases outside gene matches: 9. In germline, CDR1 is SEHNR, CDR2 FQNEAQ (reference sequence). The CDR3: CASSSRRQGAGETQYF. DNA of the CDR3: TGTGCCAGCAGCTCCCGTCGACAGGGGGCGGGAGAGACCCAGTACTTC. Looking up the rest from reference TRBV7-9 and TRBJ2-5 gives the full variable domain: DTGVSQNPRHKITKRGQNVTFRCDPISEHNRLYWYRQTLGQGPEFLTYFQNEAQLEKSRLLSDRFSAERPKGSFSTLEIQRTEQGDSAMYLCASSSRRQGAGETQYFGPGTRLLVL.

The V gene is TRBV11-2, the J gene TRBJ2-3; D is perhaps TRBD2 (5 bases). V was shortened by 8 bases and J by 4 bases, with 19 bases between the two germline ends. CDR3 size: 15 residues. Germline values: CDR1 SGHAT, CDR2 FQNNGV. The CDR3 DNA reads TGTGCCAGCGGCCAGCGGAGTAATGGGGCAGATACGCAGTATTTT. It yields the protein CASGQRSNGADTQYF.

This clone was seen just once. The chain links TRBV28 to TRBJ2-5; 9 nucleotides line up with TRBD2. CDR1 MDHEN and CDR2 SYDVKM come from the germline V gene. The CDR3 runs 14 residues. Unmatched junction bases numbered 5, after V lost 4 bases and J lost 5 bases. For the CDR3, the DNA is TGTGCCAGCAGTTCGGGACTAGCAAGGGAGACCCAGTACTTC. Its translation: CASSSGLARETQYF.

This clone turned up a few times. This chain links TRBV30 with TRBJ2-1; 8 bases agree with TRBD1. The CDR3 has 13 residues. CDR1 is GTSNPN and CDR2 is SVGIG in the germline V gene (reference sequence). Unmatched junction bases numbered 3, after V lost 3 bases and J lost 5 bases. CDR3 DNA: TGTGCCTGGAGCAGGGGGCCCGACAATGAGCAGTTCTTC. Its protein product is CAWSRGPDNEQFF. The full variable domain, completed using reference TRBV30 and TRBJ2-1, is SQTIHQWPATLVQPVGSPLSLECTVEGTSNPNLYWYRQAAGRGLQLLFYSVGIGQISSEVPQNLSASRPQDRQFILSSKKLLLSDSGFYLCAWSRGPDNEQFFGPGTRLTVL.

The rearrangement uses TRBV28 and TRBJ2-3; TRBD2 aligns across 9 bases. J was trimmed by 0 bases and V by 3 bases; bases with no gene match: 10. Per the germline V gene, CDR1 is MDHEN and CDR2 is SYDVKM. The CDR3 consists of 18 residues. The CDR3 DNA is TGTGCCAGCAGTTTTTGGGGAGCGGGGGGCCATAGCACAGATACGCAGTATTTT. Translating gives CASSFWGAGGHSTDTQYF.

This rearrangement joins TRBV6-1 to TRBJ1-1, with D possibly TRBD1 on 5 matching bases. Germline CDR1 MNHNS, CDR2 SASEGT. Trimming removed 3 bases at V and 2 bases at J, with 13 bases between. This CDR3 has 15 amino acids. The DNA of the CDR3 is TGTGCCAGCAGTGATCACGGAAGGGGTAACACTGAAGCTTTCTTT. Amino acid sequence: CASSDHGRGNTEAFF.

This chain connects TRBV7-9 to TRBJ2-1; the match to TRBD1 covers 8 bases. This CDR3 has 15 residues. Germline CDR1 is SEHNR and CDR2 is FQNEAQ (reference sequence). V lost 5 bases, J lost 8 bases, and 11 bases stayed unmatched. In nucleotides, the CDR3 is TGTGCCAGCAGCATGCCGGACAGGGTTGGGGATGAGCAGTTCTTC. Translation gives CASSMPDRVGDEQFF.